The source of this T cell receptor beta chain is a study of coeliac disease. Details on this clone: Its specificity is not known.

Findings of the study overall: Active celiac intraepithelial and lamina propria samples had lower TRB and TRG clonality than control samples. Few TRB amino acid sequences were shared between samples; most were unique. Known gliadin-specific TRB sequences: about 55% of the 18 coeliac samples, only 1 of 6 controls.

Some clones are missing from TCRdb's copy, which holds only in-frame ones; the method was immunoSEQ multiplex PCR. The top ten hold under 7.5% of the sample, which has 5,500 to 7,000 clones, around two thirds seen once. This TCR came from a man aged 50-59 years with active celiac disease. The sample consisted of lamina propria lymphocytes from the gut.

CDR3 bases: TGCAGCGTTGAGAACAGGGGGCTTTCTGGAAACACCATATATTTT. Translated: CSVENRGLSGNTIYF. V and J are TRBV29-1 and TRBJ1-3, with 9 nucleotides matching TRBD1. This CDR3 region has 15 residues. J was trimmed by 1 base and V by 3 bases; bases with no gene match: 4. Per germline, CDR1 SQVTM and CDR2 ANQGSEA.